This is a list of T cell receptor beta chains from one sample in a study of cytomegalovirus exposure and HLA in healthy donors. Produced via immunoSEQ multiplex PCR; TCRdb's table is partial and in-frame only. The sample contains under 130,000 clones, around 65% of which appear only once. Sequenced input: PBMCs. The origin of the receptors is a woman aged 45-65 years in good health and CMV-seronegative. Both conserved end residues are part of each CDR3. The order of the fields is V gene, D gene, clone size, J gene, CDR3 DNA, CDR3 protein. A D gene is named only where the DNA matches it firmly. Some rows have no size entry. The others give once, few or many, or a class for an expanded clone.

TRBV30	NA	NA	TRBJ1-6	TGTGCCTGGAGTGCAACTAGGGATCTTAATTCACCCCTCCACTTT	CAWSATRDLNSPLHF
TRBV27	TRBD1	NA	TRBJ1-5	TGTGCCAGCAGTTTGGAGGGGGCCGGACAGCCCCAGCATTTT	CASSLEGAGQPQHF
TRBV28	TRBD1	few	TRBJ2-1	TGTGCCAGCAGTGGACAGGACAATTGGGACAATGAGCAGTTCTTC	CASSGQDNWDNEQFF
TRBV6-1	NA	NA	TRBJ1-5	TGTGCCAGGTTGGGGGGGGCTGGTGCGCCCCAGCATTTT	CARLGGAGAPQHF
TRBV6-4	TRBD2	NA	TRBJ2-3	TGTGCCAGCAGTGAAAGAACGGGAGGGCCATATACGCAGTATTTT	CASSERTGGPYTQYF
TRBV19	TRBD1	NA	TRBJ1-5	TGTGCCAGTAGTGTGCAGGGGGTAGGTCAGCCCCAGCATTTT	CASSVQGVGQPQHF
TRBV28	NA	NA	TRBJ1-3	TGTGCCAGCAGCCTCCAGGGTTTCGGAAACACCATATATTTT	CASSLQGFGNTIYF
TRBV10-2	NA	NA	TRBJ2-3	TGCGCCAGCATCCCCGGGGTCGTAAACACAGATACGCAGTATTTC	CASIPGVVNTDTQYF
TRBV28	TRBD1	few	TRBJ1-5	TGTGCCAGCAGTTCTCCTACCGGACAGGGGCGTAATCAGCCCCAGCATTTT	CASSSPTGQGRNQPQHF
TRBV6-1	NA	NA	TRBJ1-2	TGTGCCAGCAGTGGAGGACTCCCGCGGGATTATGGCTACACCTTC	CASSGGLPRDYGYTF
TRBV29-1	TRBD2	NA	TRBJ2-1	TGCAGCGTTGAAAACCCGCTAGCGGGAGGCTCCTACAATGAGCAGTTCTTC	CSVENPLAGGSYNEQFF
TRBV7-6	NA	NA	TRBJ1-1	TGTGCCAGCAGCTTAGCGGGGGGAGTGAACACTGAAGCTTTCTTT	CASSLAGGVNTEAFF
TRBV2	NA	NA	TRBJ2-1	TGTGCCAGTAAAGAACGGGACTCGACCTACAATGAGCAGTTCTTC	CASKERDSTYNEQFF
TRBV10-3	TRBD1	NA	TRBJ1-5	TGTGCCATCAGCGGACAGGGGGACGGTCAGCCCCAGCATTTT	CAISGQGDGQPQHF
TRBV4-3	TRBD1	NA	TRBJ2-3	TGCGCCAGCGGTACAGGGGTAGATACGCAGTATTTT	CASGTGVDTQYF
TRBV4-1	NA	NA	TRBJ1-2	TGCGCCAGCAGCCAAGGTGCCAGGAACTATGGCTACACCTTC	CASSQGARNYGYTF
TRBV7-6	TRBD2	few	TRBJ2-3	TGTGCCAGCAGCTTACTTCCTAGCGGGAGCACAGATACGCAGTATTTT	CASSLLPSGSTDTQYF
TRBV12-5	TRBD2	NA	TRBJ2-7	TGTGCTAGTGGTTTGGTTTTGTCTAGCGGGGCTTACGAGCAGTACTTC	CASGLVLSSGAYEQYF
TRBV2	NA	few	TRBJ2-7	TGTGCCAGCAGTTTCAGCGGACCGGACTACGAGCAGTACTTC	CASSFSGPDYEQYF
TRBV5-4	TRBD1	NA	TRBJ2-1	TGTGCCAGCAGCGCCGAGACAGGGGCGCGGTTCTTC	CASSAETGARFF
TRBV7-9	NA	NA	TRBJ1-4	TGTGCCAGCAGCACCCAGCCAGGGGCCGCGGAAAAACTGTTTTTT	CASSTQPGAAEKLFF
TRBV6-5	TRBD1	once	TRBJ2-5	TGTGCCAGCAGACGTGGGACAGGGGCGGAGTGGGCCCAGTACTTC	CASRRGTGAEWAQYF
TRBV7-3	TRBD2	few	TRBJ2-2	TGTGCCAGCAGCATAATGGGTCGGCTAGCGGGAGGCGGGAACACCGGGGAGCTGTTTTTT	CASSIMGRLAGGGNTGELFF
TRBV2	NA	few	TRBJ1-5	TGTGCCAGCGGCCGGGACTACAATCAGCCCCAGCATTTT	CASGRDYNQPQHF
TRBV5-4	TRBD1	NA	TRBJ2-5	TGTGCCAGCAGCTTGGTGGGACAGGGGGCTCTTCAGGAGACCCAGTACTTC	CASSLVGQGALQETQYF
TRBV4-1	NA	few	TRBJ1-3	TGCGCCAGCAGTCAAATGCGGATAGGCACCATATATTTT	CASSQMRIGTIYF
TRBV7-9	NA	NA	TRBJ1-1	TGTGCCAGCAGCCTCGCCGGGGGAAACACTGAAGCTTTCTTT	CASSLAGGNTEAFF
TRBV19	NA	few	TRBJ2-7	TGTGCCAGTAGTCCAGGGTATTCAAGGTACGAGCAGTACTTC	CASSPGYSRYEQYF
TRBV4-1	NA	NA	TRBJ1-4	TGCGCCAGCAGCCAAGTACGAGGAACTAATGAAAAACTGTTTTTT	CASSQVRGTNEKLFF
TRBV5-4	NA	NA	TRBJ2-7	TGTGCCAGCAGCCCCGGGGGTCGGGCTACCAGGTTGGGCGAGCAGTACTTC	CASSPGGRATRLGEQYF
TRBV30	NA	few	TRBJ1-2	TGTGCCTGGAGTCCCACAAACTATGGCTACACCTTC	CAWSPTNYGYTF
TRBV18	TRBD2	NA	TRBJ2-7	TGTGCCAGCTCACCCGGACTAGCGGGAGTCCACGAGCAGTACTTC	CASSPGLAGVHEQYF
TRBV27	TRBD2	few	TRBJ2-1	TGTGCCAGCAGGGAGGGGGCACGGGGACTAGCGGGACTACGGCAGTTCTTC	CASREGARGLAGLRQFF
TRBV13	NA	NA	TRBJ2-2	TGTGCCAGCAGCTGGGGGGGCAGTCGAAGCGGGGAGCTGTTTTTT	CASSWGGSRSGELFF
TRBV5-4	NA	NA	TRBJ2-7	TGTGCCAGCAGCTTGGCGGTCTTGGCGGACGAGCAGTACTTC	CASSLAVLADEQYF